The rows below give T cell receptor beta chains drawn from one sample of a study of PD-1 blockade in classical Hodgkin lymphoma. Libraries were prepared by immunoSEQ multiplex PCR; TCRdb keeps only in-frame clonotypes and omits some of them. The sample records 3,300 or so clones, 84% being singletons. Source material: CD4+ T cells from blood. The source is a human donor with classical Hodgkin lymphoma. CDR3s include the opening cysteine and the closing phenylalanine or tryptophan. A D gene is named only where the DNA matches it firmly. Not all rows give a size; the values are once, few, many and, for expanded clones, a class.

V	D	size	J	CDR3	DNA
TRBV29-1	TRBD1	.	TRBJ1-1	CSVEDPDRATEAFF	TGCAGCGTTGAAGATCCCGACAGGGCCACTGAAGCTTTCTTT
TRBV10-3	TRBD1	.	TRBJ1-2	CAISDTGGDGYTF	TGTGCCATCAGTGATACAGGGGGCGACGGCTACACCTTC
TRBV29-1	TRBD2	.	TRBJ2-5	CSAGTSGRAEETQYF	TGCAGCGCTGGGACTAGCGGGAGGGCCGAAGAGACCCAGTACTTC
TRBV2	TRBD2	.	TRBJ2-7	CASRVSGGADEQYF	TGTGCCAGCAGAGTTAGCGGGGGGGCCGACGAGCAGTACTTC
TRBV28	.	once	TRBJ2-7	CASSHHEQYF	TGTGCCAGCAGTCACCACGAGCAGTACTTC
TRBV2	TRBD1	few	TRBJ2-7	CASRRGQGFGEQYF	TGTGCCAGCAGACGGGGACAGGGCTTCGGGGAGCAGTACTTC
TRBV5-1	.	.	TRBJ2-5	CASSLATGRGEETQYF	TGCGCCAGCAGCTTGGCTACCGGCAGGGGGGAGGAGACCCAGTACTTC
TRBV28	.	few	TRBJ1-2	CASSLSRSLAGTNYGYTF	TGTGCCAGCAGTTTATCCCGGAGCCTCGCAGGGACTAACTATGGCTACACCTTC
TRBV2	TRBD1	.	TRBJ2-1	CASSEEGAFYNEQFF	TGTGCCAGCAGTGAAGAGGGGGCCTTCTACAATGAGCAGTTCTTC
TRBV18	TRBD2	.	TRBJ2-3	CASSPDSGLDTQYF	TGTGCCAGCTCACCCGATAGCGGGTTAGATACGCAGTATTTT
TRBV7-2	TRBD1	.	TRBJ2-1	CASSTTGKQFF	TGTGCCAGCAGTACGACAGGGAAGCAGTTCTTC
TRBV18	.	.	TRBJ2-5	CASSTVRERETQYF	TGTGCCAGCTCAACGGTGAGGGAAAGGGAGACCCAGTACTTC
TRBV5-1	.	few	TRBJ1-2	CASSYRAPNYGYTF	TGCGCCAGCAGCTACCGGGCTCCAAACTATGGCTACACCTTC
TRBV30	TRBD2	.	TRBJ2-3	CAWSRAGSTDTQYF	TGTGCCTGGAGTCGAGCGGGAAGCACAGATACGCAGTATTTT
TRBV10-3	.	.	TRBJ2-5	CATQGAAQETQYF	TGTGCCACCCAGGGAGCAGCCCAAGAGACCCAGTACTTC
TRBV11-2	TRBD2	.	TRBJ2-1	CASSLELAVYNEQFF	TGTGCCAGCAGCTTAGAGCTAGCGGTTTACAATGAGCAGTTCTTC
TRBV28	.	.	TRBJ1-4	CASIRGTGSEKLFF	TGTGCCAGCATAAGGGGGACGGGGAGTGAAAAACTGTTTTTT
TRBV5-6	.	.	TRBJ2-7	CASSKGTEYEQYF	TGTGCCAGCAGCAAGGGGACGGAGTACGAGCAGTACTTC
TRBV7-2	.	.	TRBJ2-7	CASSLNRFYEQYF	TGTGCCAGCAGCTTAAACAGGTTCTACGAGCAGTACTTC
TRBV2	.	.	TRBJ2-3	CASSPRADTQYF	TGTGCCAGCAGTCCCAGGGCAGATACGCAGTATTTT
TRBV2	TRBD1	.	TRBJ2-2	CASRLGQGFGELFF	TGTGCCAGCAGACTCGGACAGGGGTTCGGGGAGCTGTTTTTT
TRBV2	TRBD1	.	TRBJ2-5	CASSEDRGREETQYF	TGTGCCAGCAGTGAAGACAGGGGCAGGGAGGAGACCCAGTACTTC
TRBV11-2	.	.	TRBJ2-1	CASSSGTYNEQFF	TGTGCCAGCAGCTCCGGGACTTACAATGAGCAGTTCTTC
TRBV29-1	.	.	TRBJ2-6	CSARDGTSGANVLTF	TGCAGCGCCCGGGACGGAACCTCCGGGGCCAACGTCCTGACTTTC